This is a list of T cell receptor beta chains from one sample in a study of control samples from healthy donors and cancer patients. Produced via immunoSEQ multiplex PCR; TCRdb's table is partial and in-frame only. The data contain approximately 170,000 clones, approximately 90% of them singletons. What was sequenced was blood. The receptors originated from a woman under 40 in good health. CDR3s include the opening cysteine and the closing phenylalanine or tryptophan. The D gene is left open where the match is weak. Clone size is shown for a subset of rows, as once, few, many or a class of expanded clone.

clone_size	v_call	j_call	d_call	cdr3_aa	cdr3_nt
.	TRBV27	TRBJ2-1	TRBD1	CASSSGTGPYNEQFF	TGTGCCAGCAGTTCAGGGACAGGGCCCTACAATGAGCAGTTCTTC
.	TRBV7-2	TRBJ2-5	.	CASSLGRFSGARETQYF	TGTGCCAGCAGCTTAGGCCGCTTTTCGGGGGCTAGAGAGACCCAGTACTTC
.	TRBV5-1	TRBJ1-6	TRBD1	CASSWTGRESPLHF	TGCGCCAGCAGCTGGACAGGGCGAGAATCACCCCTCCACTTT
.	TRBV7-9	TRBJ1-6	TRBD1	CASGVGDRGHPLHF	TGTGCCAGCGGCGTAGGCGACAGGGGACACCCCCTCCACTTT
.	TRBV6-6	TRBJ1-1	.	CASSYQGNTEAFF	TGTGCCAGCAGTTATCAGGGGAACACTGAAGCTTTCTTT
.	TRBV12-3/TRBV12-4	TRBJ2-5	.	CASTTARSTQYF	TGTGCCAGCACCACAGCGCGGAGTACCCAGTACTTC
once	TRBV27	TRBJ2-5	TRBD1	CASSFGTGDGVGETQYF	TGTGCCAGCAGTTTCGGGACAGGGGACGGAGTGGGGGAGACCCAGTACTTC
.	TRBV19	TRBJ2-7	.	CASSIMGGREQYF	TGTGCCAGTAGTATAATGGGGGGCCGTGAGCAGTACTTC
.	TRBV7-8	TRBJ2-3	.	CASRPRQSDRDTQYF	TGTGCCAGCAGACCTAGACAGAGCGACCGGGATACGCAGTATTTT
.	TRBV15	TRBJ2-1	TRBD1	CATSRGGTGGYNEQFF	TGTGCCACCAGCAGAGGGGGGACAGGGGGCTACAATGAGCAGTTCTTC
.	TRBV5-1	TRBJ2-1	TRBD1	CASSIPGTGVNEQFF	TGCGCCAGCAGCATCCCCGGGACAGGGGTCAATGAGCAGTTCTTC
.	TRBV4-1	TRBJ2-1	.	CASSQEHSGHNEQFF	TGCGCCAGCAGCCAGGAGCATAGCGGACACAATGAGCAGTTCTTC
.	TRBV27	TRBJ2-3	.	CASSLRAGASTDTQYF	TGTGCCAGCAGTTTAAGGGCAGGGGCCAGCACAGATACGCAGTATTTT
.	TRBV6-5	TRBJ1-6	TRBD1	CASTDRGYNSPLHF	TGTGCCAGCACGGACAGGGGATATAATTCACCCCTCCACTTT
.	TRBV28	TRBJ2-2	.	CASKPTNTGELFF	TGTGCCAGCAAACCCACGAACACCGGGGAGCTGTTTTTT
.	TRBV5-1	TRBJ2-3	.	CASSLSSDRLTDTQYF	TGCGCCAGCAGCTTGTCTAGCGATCGGCTTACAGATACGCAGTATTTT
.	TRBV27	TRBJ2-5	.	CASSLGAGETQYF	TGTGCCAGCAGTTTAGGGGCTGGCGAGACCCAGTACTTC
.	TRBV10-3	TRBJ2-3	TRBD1	CAASGGQTTDTQYF	TGTGCCGCAAGTGGGGGACAGACCACAGATACGCAGTATTTT
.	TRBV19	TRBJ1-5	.	CASSIISAGAINQPQHF	TGTGCCAGTAGTATAATCTCGGCAGGGGCGATCAATCAGCCCCAGCATTTT
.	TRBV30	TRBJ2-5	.	CAWIGRPTMETQYF	TGTGCCTGGATCGGCCGACCCACAATGGAGACCCAGTACTTC
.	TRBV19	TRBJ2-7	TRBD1	CASSSWAGGSYEQYF	TGTGCCAGTAGTAGCTGGGCAGGGGGCTCCTACGAGCAGTACTTC
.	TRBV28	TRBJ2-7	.	CASSNPGYEQYF	TGTGCCAGCAGTAACCCAGGGTACGAGCAGTACTTC
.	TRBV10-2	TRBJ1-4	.	CASRAGGSNEKLFF	TGCGCCAGCAGAGCCGGGGGGTCTAATGAAAAACTGTTTTTT
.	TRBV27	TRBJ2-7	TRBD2	CASSSFGLAPTYEQYF	TGTGCCAGCAGTTCCTTCGGACTAGCGCCGACCTACGAGCAGTACTTC
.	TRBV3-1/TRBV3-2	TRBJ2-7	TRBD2	CASSQLSGGPYEQYF	TGTGCCAGCAGCCAACTTAGCGGGGGGCCCTACGAGCAGTACTTC
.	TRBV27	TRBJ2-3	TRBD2	CASSRVTSGRALRIDTQYF	TGTGCCAGCAGTCGGGTGACTAGCGGGAGGGCCCTCCGTATAGATACGCAGTATTTT
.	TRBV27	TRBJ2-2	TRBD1	CASRGTGENTGELFF	TGTGCCAGCAGAGGTACAGGGGAAAACACCGGGGAGCTGTTTTTT
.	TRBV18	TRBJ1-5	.	CASSPRGGGQPQHF	TGTGCCAGCTCACCACGGGGGGGCGGTCAGCCCCAGCATTTT
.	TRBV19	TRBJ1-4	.	CASSTNEKLFF	TGTGCCAGTAGTACTAATGAAAAACTGTTTTTT
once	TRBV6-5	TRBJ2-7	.	CACSRMIGEQYF	TGTGCCTGTTCCCGTATGATAGGGGAGCAGTACTTC
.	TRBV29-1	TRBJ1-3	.	CSVQGLSGNTIYF	TGCAGCGTCCAGGGGCTATCAGGAAACACCATATATTTT
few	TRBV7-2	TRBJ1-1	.	CASSLKVSAEAFF	TGTGCCAGCAGCTTAAAAGTATCGGCTGAAGCTTTCTTT
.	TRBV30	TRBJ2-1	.	CAWSGGEQFF	TGTGCCTGGAGTGGGGGGGAGCAGTTCTTC
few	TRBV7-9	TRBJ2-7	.	CASSLGGSVYEQYF	TGTGCCAGCAGCTTAGGCGGGTCGGTCTACGAGCAGTACTTC
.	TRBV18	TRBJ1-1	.	CASSPLREATEAFF	TGTGCCAGCTCACCACTTAGGGAAGCCACTGAAGCTTTCTTT
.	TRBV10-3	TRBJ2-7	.	CAISESGGVTYEQYF	TGTGCCATCAGTGAGTCGGGAGGAGTCACCTACGAGCAGTACTTC
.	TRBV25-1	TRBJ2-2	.	CASSRSWAANTGELFF	TGTGCCAGCAGTCGGAGTTGGGCAGCGAACACCGGGGAGCTGTTTTTT
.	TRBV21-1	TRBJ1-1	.	CASSKLVRQSRGLAFF	TGTGCCAGTAGCAAATTGGTCCGACAGTCACGCGGGTTAGCTTTCTTT
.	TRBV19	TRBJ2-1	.	CASKPGPTSYNEQFF	TGTGCCAGTAAGCCCGGACCGACCTCCTACAATGAGCAGTTCTTC
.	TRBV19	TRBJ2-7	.	CASSIPGTSVREQYF	TGTGCCAGTAGTATCCCCGGGACATCAGTAAGAGAGCAGTACTTC
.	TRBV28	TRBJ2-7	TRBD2	CASSFRGVEQYF	TGTGCCAGCAGTTTCCGGGGGGTCGAGCAGTACTTC
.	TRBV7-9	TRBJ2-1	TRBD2	CASSSPTSGRYNEQFF	TGTGCCAGCAGCTCCCCGACTAGCGGGAGGTACAATGAGCAGTTCTTC
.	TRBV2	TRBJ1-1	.	CASSEQGPLNTEAFF	TGTGCCAGCAGTGAACAGGGGCCGCTGAACACTGAAGCTTTCTTT
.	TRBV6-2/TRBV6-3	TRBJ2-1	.	CASSSDSGRGFF	TGTGCCAGCAGTTCAGACAGTGGACGGGGGTTCTTC
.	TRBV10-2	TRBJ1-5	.	CASGTSNQPQHF	TGCGCCAGCGGGACAAGTAATCAGCCCCAGCATTTT
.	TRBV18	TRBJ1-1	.	CASSPDGPEAFF	TGTGCCAGCTCACCGGACGGCCCTGAAGCTTTCTTT
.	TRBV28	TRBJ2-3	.	CATRGTPSLDTQYF	TGTGCCACCCGCGGGACACCCTCCTTAGATACGCAGTATTTT
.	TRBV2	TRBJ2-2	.	CASRRDRNTGELFF	TGTGCCAGCAGAAGAGACAGGAACACCGGGGAGCTGTTTTTT
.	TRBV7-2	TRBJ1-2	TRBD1	CASSFIQGNRIYTF	TGTGCCAGCAGCTTCATACAGGGGAACCGGATCTACACCTTC
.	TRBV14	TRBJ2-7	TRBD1	CASSPRQGIDEQYF	TGTGCCAGCAGCCCCAGACAGGGTATCGACGAGCAGTACTTC
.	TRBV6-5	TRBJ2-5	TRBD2	CASSPGTRETQYF	TGTGCCAGCAGCCCCGGGACTAGGGAGACCCAGTACTTC
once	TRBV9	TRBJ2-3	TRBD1	CATALGTDTDTQYF	TGTGCCACTGCCCTGGGGACAGACACAGATACGCAGTATTTT
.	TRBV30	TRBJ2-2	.	CAWRAVNTGELFF	TGTGCCTGGAGGGCAGTCAACACCGGGGAGCTGTTTTTT
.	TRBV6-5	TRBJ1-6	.	CASSYTGRNSPLHF	TGTGCCAGCAGTTACACGGGCAGGAATTCACCCCTCCACTTT